Listed here are 9 T cell receptor beta chains from one sample, sequenced in a study of T-cell memory formation after mild COVID-19. MiXCR, run by TCRdb on the 5' RACE reads, gives a single entry per CDR3 protein. Among about 140,000 distinct CDR3 sequences, under 7% were seen once, and the ten largest hold 2% to 2.5%. The source material was PBMCs or a T cell subset sorted from them (not recorded which). Receptors originate from an adult woman who had mild COVID-19 (a few samples of this study predate the infection). Cell type and time point are not known.

There are a few counts of this clonotype. The chain recombines TRBV12-3 or TRBV12-4 with TRBJ2-2; D gene ambiguous. The CDR3 totals 13 residues. The V end lost 7 bases, the J end lost 1 base, and 7 bases lay between the germline ends. The CDR3 sequence: CASKKLNTGELFF. Here the CDR3 DNA reads TGTGCCAGCAAAAAGTTGAACACCGGGGAGCTGTTTTTT.

V and J are TRBV20-1 and TRBJ1-5; 10 bases agree with TRBD1. V trimming: 5 bases; J trimming: 0 bases; junction bases outside the gene matches: 10. The CDR3 contains 17 residues. In germline, CDR1 is DFQATT, CDR2 SNEGSKA (reference sequence). CDR3 nucleotide sequence: TGCAGTGCTTCCGGGACAGGGGTGCCTAGTAGCAATCAGCCCCAGCATTTT. Protein product: CSASGTGVPSSNQPQHF.

This rearrangement joins TRBV7-9 to TRBJ1-5; no reliable D call. The germline gives CDR1 SEHNR, CDR2 FQNEAQ (reference sequence). CDR3 length: 13 amino acids. The V gene lost 4 bases and the J gene lost 6 bases, with 10 bases spanning the gap. CDR3 protein: CASSSLISQPQHF. CDR3 coding DNA: TGTGCCAGCAGCTCGTTAATAAGTCAGCCCCAGCATTTT.

This clonotype has more than one count but fewer than ten. This sequence joins TRBV20-1 and TRBJ2-1; 10 positions agree with TRBD2. Looked up from germline, CDR1 is DFQATT and CDR2 is SNEGSKA (reference sequence). The CDR3 runs to 14 residues. Trimming cost V 5 bases and J 6 bases; bases outside gene matches: 7. CDR3 in DNA: TGCAGTGCTTCTAGCGGGAGTTTGCGCAATGAGCAGTTCTTC. Its translation: CSASSGSLRNEQFF.

This sequence joins TRBV7-2 and TRBJ2-5, with TRBD2 identical over 12 bases. This CDR3 contains 15 residues. V shed 6 bases and J 5 bases; nucleotides not matched to a gene: 7. The germline V gene encodes CDR1 SGHTA and CDR2 FQGNSA. The CDR3 loop is CASSPLAGGRETQYF. The DNA of the CDR3 is TGTGCCAGCAGTCCTCTAGCGGGGGGGCGGGAGACCCAGTACTTC.

There are many counts of this clonotype. The V call is TRBV20-1, the J call TRBJ1-2; 7 positions match TRBD1. The length of the CDR3 is 12 residues. Losses at the gene ends were 5 bases for V and 5 bases for J; bases not matched to a gene: 5. Germline CDR1 reads DFQATT; CDR2 reads SNEGSKA (reference sequence). CDR3 protein: CSAVDRTYGYTF. CDR3 nucleotide sequence: TGCAGTGCTGTGGACAGGACGTATGGCTACACCTTC.

This clonotype showed up many times. V gene TRBV20-1 combines with J gene TRBJ2-2; 9 bases agree with TRBD1. V lost 5 bases to trimming and J lost 4 bases; unmatched junction nucleotides: 11. The CDR3 contains 16 residues. Germline CDR1 reads DFQATT; CDR2 reads SNEGSKA (reference sequence). CDR3 protein: CSAGTGTGHSTGELFF. The CDR3 DNA sequence: TGCAGTGCTGGTACAGGGACAGGGCACAGCACCGGGGAGCTGTTTTTT.

The chain has TRBV29-1 and TRBJ2-2; TRBD1 is a possible D gene (5 bases). The V end was cut by 7 bases, the J end by 6 bases, with 9 bases between. CDR1 and CDR2 (germline): SQVTM, ANQGSEA. The CDR3 is 11 residues long. CDR3 DNA: TGCAGCGCCAGGGTCGCCGGGGAGCTGTTTTTT. Its translation: CSARVAGELFF.

This clonotype was picked up a small number of times. No DNA is shown, since the ends of the CDR3 on it are uncertain; the CDR3 is the one TCRdb lists. J is TRBJ1-4 and V is TRBV15; the table's D call, TRBD1, has no DNA check behind it. The CDR3 is 16 residues long, ends included. The germline gives CDR1 LNHNV, CDR2 YYDKDF (reference sequence). This CDR3 reads CATSLLSWGADEKLFF.